This record looks at one T cell receptor (beta chain) sequence and its context. Its antigen is still unknown. In TCRdb, the 5' RACE reads were re-called with MiXCR into one record per CDR3 protein. The sample carries 220,000 or so distinct CDR3 sequences, over 9% recorded once. The CDR3 has 16 amino acids. Between the trimmed V and J ends, which lost 0 bases and 0 bases, there was a span of 13 bases. CDR1 and CDR2 (germline): DFQATT, SNEGSKA (reference sequence). The sample is drawn from a study of T-cell memory formation after mild COVID-19. Study conclusions and caveats: Some clones that responded turned up in pre-infection memory, which suggests that cross-reactive memory joined in.

J is TRBJ2-3 and V is TRBV20-1, with unresolved D. Sequenced input: PBMCs or a T cell subset sorted from them (not recorded which). The TCR comes from a man younger than 35 who had mild COVID-19 (a few samples of this study predate the infection). Cell type and time point are not known. The CDR3: CSARDFASPSTDTQYF. The DNA of the CDR3 is TGCAGTGCTAGAGATTTCGCCTCCCCAAGCACAGATACGCAGTATTTT.